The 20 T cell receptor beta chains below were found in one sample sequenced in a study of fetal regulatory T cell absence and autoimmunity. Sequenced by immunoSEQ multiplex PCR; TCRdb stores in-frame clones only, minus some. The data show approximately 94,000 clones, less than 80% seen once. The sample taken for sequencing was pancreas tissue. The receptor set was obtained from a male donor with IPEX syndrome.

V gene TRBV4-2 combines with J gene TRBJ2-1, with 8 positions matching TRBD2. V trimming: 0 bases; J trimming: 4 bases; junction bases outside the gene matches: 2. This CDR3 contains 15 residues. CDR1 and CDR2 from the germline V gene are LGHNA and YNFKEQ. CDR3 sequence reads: CASSQEREVYNEQFF. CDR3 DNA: TGTGCCAGCAGCCAAGAGCGGGAGGTTTACAATGAGCAGTTCTTC.

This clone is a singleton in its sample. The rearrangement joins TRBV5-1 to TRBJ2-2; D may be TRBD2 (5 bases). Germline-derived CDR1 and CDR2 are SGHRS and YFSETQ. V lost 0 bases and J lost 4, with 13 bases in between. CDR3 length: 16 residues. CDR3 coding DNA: TGCGCCAGCAGCTTGGCCCCGATGGACTCCACCGGGGAGCTGTTTTTT. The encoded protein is CASSLAPMDSTGELFF.

CDR3 in amino acids: CASELRMGPFWPGGTDTQYF. DNA of the CDR3: TGTGCTAGTGAGCTTAGGATGGGGCCGTTCTGGCCGGGGGGCACAGATACGCAGTATTTT. V usage is TRBV12-5 and J usage is TRBJ2-3; TRBD2 might be the D (6 bases). The V gene lost 7 bases and the J gene lost 1 base, with 30 bases spanning the gap. Germline-derived CDR1 and CDR2 are LGHNT and FRNRAP. This CDR3 region has 20 residues. Variable domain in full (rest from reference TRBV12-5 and TRBJ2-3): DARVTQTPRHKVTEMGQEVTMRCQPILGHNTVFWYRQTMMQGLELLAYFRNRAPLDDSGMPKDRFSAEMPDATLATLKIQPSEPRDSAVYFCASELRMGPFWPGGTDTQYFGPGTRLTVL.

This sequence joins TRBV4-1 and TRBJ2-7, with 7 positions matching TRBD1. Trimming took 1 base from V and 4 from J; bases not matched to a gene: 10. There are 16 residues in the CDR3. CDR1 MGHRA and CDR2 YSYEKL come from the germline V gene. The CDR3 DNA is TGCGCCAGCAGCCAAGTGTTTCGGGACAGACAGTACGAGCAGTACTTC. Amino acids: CASSQVFRDRQYEQYF.

The CDR3 nucleotides are TGTGCCAGCTCACCATGGGGGGGCTTGAACACCGGGGAGCTGTTTTTT. This gives the protein CASSPWGGLNTGELFF. The J gene is TRBJ2-2, the V gene TRBV18; D is perhaps TRBD2 (7 bases). The V and J ends lost 2 bases and 1 base respectively, with 11 bases between them. The CDR3 runs 16 residues. Germline CDR1 and CDR2: KGHSH and LQKENI.

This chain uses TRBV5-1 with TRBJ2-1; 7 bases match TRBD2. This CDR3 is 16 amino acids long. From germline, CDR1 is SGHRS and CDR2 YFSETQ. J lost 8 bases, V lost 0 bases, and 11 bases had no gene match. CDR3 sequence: CASSLARRERGDEQFF. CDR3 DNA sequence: TGCGCCAGCAGCTTGGCCAGGCGGGAGAGGGGCGATGAGCAGTTCTTC.

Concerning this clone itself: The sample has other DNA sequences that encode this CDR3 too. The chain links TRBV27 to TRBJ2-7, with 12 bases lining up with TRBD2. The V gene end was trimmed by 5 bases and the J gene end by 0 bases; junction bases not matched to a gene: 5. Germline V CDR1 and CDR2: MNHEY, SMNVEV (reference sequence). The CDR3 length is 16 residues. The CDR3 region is CASSLTSGGLSYEQYF. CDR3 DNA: TGTGCCAGCAGTCTAACTAGCGGGGGGCTCTCCTACGAGCAGTACTTC.

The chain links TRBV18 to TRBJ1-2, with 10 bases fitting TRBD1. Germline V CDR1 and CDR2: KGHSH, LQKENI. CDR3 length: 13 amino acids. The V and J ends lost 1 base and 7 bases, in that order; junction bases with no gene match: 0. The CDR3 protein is CASSPRTGGGYTF. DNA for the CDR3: TGTGCCAGCTCACCACGGACAGGGGGTGGCTACACCTTC.

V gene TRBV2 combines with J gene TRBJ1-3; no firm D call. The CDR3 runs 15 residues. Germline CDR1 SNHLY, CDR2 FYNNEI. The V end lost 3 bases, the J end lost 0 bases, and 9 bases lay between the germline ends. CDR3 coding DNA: TGTGCCAGCAGTGAGTGGGGAACCTCTGGAAACACCATATATTTT. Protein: CASSEWGTSGNTIYF.

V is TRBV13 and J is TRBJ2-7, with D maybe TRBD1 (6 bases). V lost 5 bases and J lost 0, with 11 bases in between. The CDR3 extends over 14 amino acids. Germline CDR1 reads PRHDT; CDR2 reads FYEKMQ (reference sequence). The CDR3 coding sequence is TGTGCCAGCAGCCCAGAACAGGGCTCCTACGAGCAGTACTTC. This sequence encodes CASSPEQGSYEQYF.

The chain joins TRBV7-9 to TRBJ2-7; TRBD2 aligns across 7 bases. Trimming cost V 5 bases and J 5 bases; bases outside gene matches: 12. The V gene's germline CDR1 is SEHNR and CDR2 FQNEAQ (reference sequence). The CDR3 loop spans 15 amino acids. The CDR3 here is CASSTRAAAGDEQYF. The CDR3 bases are TGTGCCAGCAGCACTCGGGCAGCGGCGGGGGACGAGCAGTACTTC. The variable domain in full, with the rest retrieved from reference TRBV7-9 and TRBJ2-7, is DTGVSQNPRHKITKRGQNVTFRCDPISEHNRLYWYRQTLGQGPEFLTYFQNEAQLEKSRLLSDRFSAERPKGSFSTLEIQRTEQGDSAMYLCASSTRAAAGDEQYFGPGTRLTVT.

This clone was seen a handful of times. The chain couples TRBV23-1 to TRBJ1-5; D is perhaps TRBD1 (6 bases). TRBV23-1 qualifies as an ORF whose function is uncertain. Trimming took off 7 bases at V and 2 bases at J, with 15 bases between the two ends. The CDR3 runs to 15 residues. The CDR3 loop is CASISVRQGNQPQHF. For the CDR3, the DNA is TGCGCCAGCATTTCGGTTCGACAGGGCAATCAGCCCCAGCATTTT.

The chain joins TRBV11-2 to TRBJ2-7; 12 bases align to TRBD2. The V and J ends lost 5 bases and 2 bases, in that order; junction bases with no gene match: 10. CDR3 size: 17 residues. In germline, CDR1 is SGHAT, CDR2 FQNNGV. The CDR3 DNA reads TGTGCCAGCAGCCAGACGTGGCTAGCGGGAGGGACCTACGAGCAGTACTTC. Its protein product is CASSQTWLAGGTYEQYF.

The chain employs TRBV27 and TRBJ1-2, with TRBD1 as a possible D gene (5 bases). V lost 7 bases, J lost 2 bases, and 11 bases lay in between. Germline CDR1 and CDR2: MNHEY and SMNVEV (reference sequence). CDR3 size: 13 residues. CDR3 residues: CASKFGQNYGYTF. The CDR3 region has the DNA TGTGCCAGCAAGTTTGGACAAAACTATGGCTACACCTTC.

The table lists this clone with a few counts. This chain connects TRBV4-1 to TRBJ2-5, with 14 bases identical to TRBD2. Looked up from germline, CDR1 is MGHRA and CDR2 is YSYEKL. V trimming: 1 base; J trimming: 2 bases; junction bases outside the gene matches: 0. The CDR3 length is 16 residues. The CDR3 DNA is TGCGCCAGCAGCCAAGGACTAGCGGGGGGGCAAGAGACCCAGTACTTC. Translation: CASSQGLAGGQETQYF.

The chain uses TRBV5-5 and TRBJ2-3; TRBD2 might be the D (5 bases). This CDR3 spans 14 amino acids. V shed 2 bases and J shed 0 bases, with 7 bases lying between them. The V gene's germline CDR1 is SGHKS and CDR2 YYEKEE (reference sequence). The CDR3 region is CASSFRTSTDTQYF. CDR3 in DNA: TGTGCCAGCAGCTTCCGGACTAGCACAGATACGCAGTATTTT. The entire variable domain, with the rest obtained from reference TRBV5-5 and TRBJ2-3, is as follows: DAGVTQSPTHLIKTRGQQVTLRCSPISGHKSVSWYQQVLGQGPQFIFQYYEKEERGRGNFPDRFSARQFPNYSSELNVNALLLGDSALYLCASSFRTSTDTQYFGPGTRLTVL.

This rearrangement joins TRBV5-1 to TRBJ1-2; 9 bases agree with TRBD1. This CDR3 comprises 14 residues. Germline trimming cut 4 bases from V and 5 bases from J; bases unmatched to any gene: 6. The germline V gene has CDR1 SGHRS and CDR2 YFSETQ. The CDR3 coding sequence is TGCGCCAGCAGCCTGGGGACAGGGAATTATGGCTACACCTTC. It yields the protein CASSLGTGNYGYTF.

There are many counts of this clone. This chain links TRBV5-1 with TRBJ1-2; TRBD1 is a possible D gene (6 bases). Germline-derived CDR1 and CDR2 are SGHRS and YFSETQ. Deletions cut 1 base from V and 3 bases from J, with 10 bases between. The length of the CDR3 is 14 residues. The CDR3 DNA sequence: TGCGCCAGCAGCTTGTCCGGGGGCGACTATGGCTACACCTTC. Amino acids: CASSLSGGDYGYTF.

The CDR3 is CATSYGRGGNQPQHF. CDR3 coding DNA: TGTGCCACCAGTTACGGCAGGGGAGGCAATCAGCCCCAGCATTTT. The chain joins TRBV15 to TRBJ1-5; perhaps TRBD1 as D (6 bases). Germline assignment: CDR1 LNHNV and CDR2 YYDKDF (reference sequence). The CDR3 is 15 amino acids. V gave up 6 bases and J gave up 2 bases, with 14 bases separating them. Variable domain in full (rest from reference TRBV15 and TRBJ1-5): DAMVIQNPRYQVTQFGKPVTLSCSQTLNHNVMYWYQQKSSQAPKLLFHYYDKDFNNEADTPDNFQSRRPNTSFCFLDIRSPGLGDTAMYLCATSYGRGGNQPQHFGDGTRLSIL.

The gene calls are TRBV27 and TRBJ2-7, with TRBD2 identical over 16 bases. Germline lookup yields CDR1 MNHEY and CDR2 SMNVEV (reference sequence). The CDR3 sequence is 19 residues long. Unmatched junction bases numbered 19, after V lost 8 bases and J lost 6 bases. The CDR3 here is CASGILQGLAGGPGSEQYF. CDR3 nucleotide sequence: TGTGCCAGCGGCATTCTTCAGGGACTAGCGGGAGGGCCGGGTAGCGAGCAGTACTTC.